Shown below are 2 T cell receptor beta chains from a single sample sequenced in a study of CD8 T cells in ankylosing spondylitis. From the 5' RACE reads, TCRdb called clonotypes with MiXCR, one entry per CDR3 protein. Seen here are around 320,000 distinct CDR3 sequences, around 21% observed once, and the top ten hold 3.5%. The source material was blood, either unsorted or a sorted T cell fraction (not recorded which). The receptor source for this set is a female donor with ankylosing spondylitis or in good health (not recorded which).

The chain links TRBV19 to TRBJ2-3; D possibly matches TRBD1 or TRBD2 (6 bases each). This CDR3 has 16 residues. Germline CDR1 and CDR2: LNHDA and SQIVND (reference sequence). V gave up 5 bases and J gave up 4 bases, with 19 bases separating them. For the CDR3, the DNA is TGTGCCAGTAGTCCCCGTGGGGGGCCCCAACCAGATACGCAGTATTTT. Translation: CASSPRGGPQPDTQYF.

The chain recombines TRBV10-3 with TRBJ2-7, with 9 nucleotides matching TRBD1. The CDR3 is made up of 14 amino acids. The junction had 8 bases not matched to a gene; V was cut back by 6 bases and J by 5 bases. In germline, CDR1 is ENHRY, CDR2 SYGVKD. The CDR3 nucleotides are TGTGCCATCAGGAAGAACAGGGGGCCCAACGAGCAGTACTTC. Translated, it gives CAIRKNRGPNEQYF.